This TCR beta chain was identified during a study of blood T cell repertoires in COVID-19. Assay: immunoSEQ multiplex PCR; the TCRdb copy retains only in-frame clones and omits some. Among roughly 200,000 clones listed, about 85% were seen once. CDR1 LNHDA and CDR2 SQIVND come from the germline V gene (reference sequence). J was trimmed by 2 bases and V by 8 bases; bases with no gene match: 8. This CDR3 contains 15 residues. The study recruited people aged 18 to 89 years across about 25 US areas. Among Cohort 3 donors, those recovered had two negative PCRs, clearance, or symptom resolution. Sequencing input: PBMCs or T cells enriched from blood (not recorded which). The rearrangement links TRBV19 to TRBJ1-3, with 8 positions matching TRBD1. This TCR derives from a man aged 35 to 55 who had recovered from COVID-19. The CDR3 sequence is CASRTQGAPGNTIYF. The CDR3 DNA follows: TGTGCCAGTCGAACGCAGGGGGCGCCTGGAAACACCATATATTTT.